In its sample, the clone carrying this TCR beta chain was seen a few times. Its target is not known. This sample was taken from a study of cytomegalovirus exposure and HLA in healthy donors. Study-wide findings and caveats: Researchers reported from a later analysis that most CMV-associated TCR beta chains appeared HLA-restricted. Some V segments could not be told apart, so they were left out, TRBV6-2 and TRBV6-3 among them. An analysis was carried out at a later point. It showed that HLA-associated TCR beta chains were more clonally expanded than equally common non-associated chains.

Primers: 60 Vbeta forward and 13 Jbeta reverse. Assay: immunoSEQ multiplex PCR; the TCRdb copy retains only in-frame clones and omits some. The sample consists of 95,000 to 150,000 clones, 80% to 85% of them appearing once. Trimming took 5 bases from V and 5 from J, leaving 19 bases between them. Germline-derived CDR1 and CDR2 are LNHDA and SQIVND (reference sequence). There are 16 residues in the CDR3. The chain couples TRBV19 to TRBJ2-1; a weak D match, TRBD2 (5 bases). The receptor was derived from a man aged 25-45 years in good health and CMV-seronegative. Sequenced input: PBMCs. The CDR3 region is CASSPDGGIWNNEQFF. The CDR3 nucleotides are TGTGCCAGTAGTCCGGACGGAGGCATTTGGAACAATGAGCAGTTCTTC.